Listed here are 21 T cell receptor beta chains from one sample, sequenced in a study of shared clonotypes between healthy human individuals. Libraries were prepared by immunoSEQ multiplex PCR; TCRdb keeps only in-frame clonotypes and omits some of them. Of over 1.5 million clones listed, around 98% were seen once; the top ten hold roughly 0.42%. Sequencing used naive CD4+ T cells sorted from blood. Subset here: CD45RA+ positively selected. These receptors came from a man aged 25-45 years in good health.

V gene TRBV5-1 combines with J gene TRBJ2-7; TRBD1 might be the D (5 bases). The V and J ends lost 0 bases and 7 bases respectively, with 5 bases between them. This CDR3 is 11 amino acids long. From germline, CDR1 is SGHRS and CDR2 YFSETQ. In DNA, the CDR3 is TGCGCCAGCAGCTTGGGACAGGAGCAGTACTTC. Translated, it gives CASSLGQEQYF.

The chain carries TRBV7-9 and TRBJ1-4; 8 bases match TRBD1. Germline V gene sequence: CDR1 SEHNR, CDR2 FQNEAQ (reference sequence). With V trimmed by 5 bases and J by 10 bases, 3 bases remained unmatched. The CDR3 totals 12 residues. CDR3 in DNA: TGTGCCAGCAGCCTCGACAGGGGAAAACTGTTTTTT. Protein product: CASSLDRGKLFF.

The CDR3 protein is CASSLASGGELFF. The CDR3 DNA reads TGTGCCAGCAGCTTAGCTTCTGGGGGGGAGCTGTTTTTT. V gene TRBV7-6 combines with J gene TRBJ2-2; D unclear. The germline V gene has CDR1 SGHVS and CDR2 FNYEAQ. The CDR3 covers 13 residues. Trimming took off 0 bases at V and 8 bases at J, with 7 bases between the two ends.

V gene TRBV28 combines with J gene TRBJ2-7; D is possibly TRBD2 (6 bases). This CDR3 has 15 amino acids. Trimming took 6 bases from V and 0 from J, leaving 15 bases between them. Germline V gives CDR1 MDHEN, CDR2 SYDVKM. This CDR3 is CASSPTAGGSYEQYF. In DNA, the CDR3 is TGTGCCAGCAGCCCGACAGCCGGGGGCTCCTACGAGCAGTACTTC.

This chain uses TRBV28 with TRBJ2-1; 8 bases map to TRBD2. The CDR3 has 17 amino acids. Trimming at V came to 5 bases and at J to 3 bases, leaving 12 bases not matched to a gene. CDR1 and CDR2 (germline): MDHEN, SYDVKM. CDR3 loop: CASSDLSGLVGYNEQFF. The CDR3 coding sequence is TGTGCCAGCAGTGATCTCTCGGGACTAGTGGGCTACAATGAGCAGTTCTTC. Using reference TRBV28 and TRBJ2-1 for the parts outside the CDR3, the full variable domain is DVKVTQSSRYLVKRTGEKVFLECVQDMDHENMFWYRQDPGLGLRLIYFSYDVKMKEKGDIPEGYSVSREKKERFSLILESASTNQTSMYLCASSDLSGLVGYNEQFFGPGTRLTVL.

CDR3 DNA sequence: TGTGCCAGCAGCCCCGGGACAGGGGACTCAGATACGCAGTATTTT. Its translation: CASSPGTGDSDTQYF. The chain is built from TRBV7-9 and TRBJ2-3, with 10 bases matching TRBD1. Per germline, CDR1 SEHNR and CDR2 FQNEAQ (reference sequence). The CDR3 runs to 15 residues. V shed 5 bases, J shed 4 bases, and the junction held 6 bases outside the gene matches.

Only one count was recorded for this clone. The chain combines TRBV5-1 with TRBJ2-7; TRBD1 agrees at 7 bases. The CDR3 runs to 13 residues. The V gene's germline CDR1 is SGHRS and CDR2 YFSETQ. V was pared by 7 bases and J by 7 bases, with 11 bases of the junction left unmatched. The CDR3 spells CASGLQGPGEQYF. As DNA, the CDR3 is TGCGCCAGCGGATTACAGGGGCCAGGGGAGCAGTACTTC.

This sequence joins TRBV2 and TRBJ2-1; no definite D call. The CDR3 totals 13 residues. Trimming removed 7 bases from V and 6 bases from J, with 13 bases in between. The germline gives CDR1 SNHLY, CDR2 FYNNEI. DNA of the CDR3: TGTGCCAGCATACCTTCTTGGGGCAATGAGCAGTTCTTC. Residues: CASIPSWGNEQFF.

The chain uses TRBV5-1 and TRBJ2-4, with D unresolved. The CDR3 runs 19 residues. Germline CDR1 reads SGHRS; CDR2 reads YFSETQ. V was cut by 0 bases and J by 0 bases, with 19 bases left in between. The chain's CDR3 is CASSLGSQSERIAKNIQYF. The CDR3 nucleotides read TGCGCCAGCAGCTTGGGGTCTCAGTCCGAGAGAATAGCCAAAAACATTCAGTACTTC.

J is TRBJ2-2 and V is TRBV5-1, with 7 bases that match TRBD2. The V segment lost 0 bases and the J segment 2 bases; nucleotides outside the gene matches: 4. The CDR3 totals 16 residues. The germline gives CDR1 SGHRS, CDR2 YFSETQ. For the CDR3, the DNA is TGCGCCAGCAGCTTGGTGGAGACTAGCAACACCGGGGAGCTGTTTTTT. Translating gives CASSLVETSNTGELFF.

The CDR3 coding sequence is TGTGCCTTCCGTAGACAGAGCACAGATACGCAGTATTTT. This translates into CAFRRQSTDTQYF. This chain uses TRBV7-9 with TRBJ2-3; TRBD1 might be the D (5 bases). V was trimmed by 11 bases and J by 0 bases, leaving 12 bases between them. The CDR3 is 13 residues long. CDR1 and CDR2 from the germline V gene are SEHNR and FQNEAQ (reference sequence). The variable domain in full, with the rest retrieved from reference TRBV7-9 and TRBJ2-3, is DTGVSQNPRHKITKRGQNVTFRCDPISEHNRLYWYRQTLGQGPEFLTYFQNEAQLEKSRLLSDRFSAERPKGSFSTLEIQRTEQGDSAMYLCAFRRQSTDTQYFGPGTRLTVL.

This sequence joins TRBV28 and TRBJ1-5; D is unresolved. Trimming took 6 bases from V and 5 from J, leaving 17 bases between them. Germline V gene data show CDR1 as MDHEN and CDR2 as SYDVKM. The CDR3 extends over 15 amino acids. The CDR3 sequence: CASSLSARGHQPQHF. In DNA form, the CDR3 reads TGTGCCAGCAGCCTCTCGGCCAGAGGGCATCAGCCCCAGCATTTT.

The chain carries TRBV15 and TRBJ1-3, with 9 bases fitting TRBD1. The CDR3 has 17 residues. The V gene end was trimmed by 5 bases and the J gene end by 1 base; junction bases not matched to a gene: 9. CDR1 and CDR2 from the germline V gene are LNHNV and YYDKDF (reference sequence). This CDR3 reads CATSDGTTGGSGNTIYF. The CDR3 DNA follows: TGTGCCACCAGCGATGGAACGACAGGGGGTTCTGGAAACACCATATATTTT.

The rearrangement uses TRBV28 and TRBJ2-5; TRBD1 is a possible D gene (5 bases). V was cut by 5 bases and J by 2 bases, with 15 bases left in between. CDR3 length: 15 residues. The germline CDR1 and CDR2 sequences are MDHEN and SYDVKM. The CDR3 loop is CASSPPDRQQETQYF. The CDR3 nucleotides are TGTGCCAGCAGTCCACCTGACAGACAGCAAGAGACCCAGTACTTC.

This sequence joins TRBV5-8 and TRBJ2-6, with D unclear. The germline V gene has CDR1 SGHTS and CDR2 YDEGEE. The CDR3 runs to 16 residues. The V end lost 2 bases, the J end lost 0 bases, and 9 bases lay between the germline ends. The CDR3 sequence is CASSLSQFSGANVLTF. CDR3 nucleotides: TGTGCCAGCAGCTTATCTCAATTCTCTGGGGCCAACGTCCTGACTTTC. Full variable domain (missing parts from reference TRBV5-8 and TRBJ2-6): EAGVTQSPTHLIKTRGQQATLRCSPISGHTSVYWYQQALGLGLQFLLWYDEGEERNRGNFPPRFSGRQFPNYSSELNVNALELEDSALYLCASSLSQFSGANVLTFGAGSRLTVL.

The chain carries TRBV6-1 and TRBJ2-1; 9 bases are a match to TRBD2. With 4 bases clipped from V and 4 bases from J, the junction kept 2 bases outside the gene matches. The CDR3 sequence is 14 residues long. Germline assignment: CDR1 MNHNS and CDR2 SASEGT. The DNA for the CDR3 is TGTGCCAGCAGTGTTAGCGGGAGATACAATGAGCAGTTCTTC. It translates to CASSVSGRYNEQFF.

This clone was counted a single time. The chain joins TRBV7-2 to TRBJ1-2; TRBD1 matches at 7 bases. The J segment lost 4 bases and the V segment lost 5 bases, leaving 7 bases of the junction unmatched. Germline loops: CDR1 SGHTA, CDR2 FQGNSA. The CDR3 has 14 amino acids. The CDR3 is CASSPRDSFYGYTF. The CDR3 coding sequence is TGTGCCAGCAGCCCCCGGGACAGTTTCTATGGCTACACCTTC.

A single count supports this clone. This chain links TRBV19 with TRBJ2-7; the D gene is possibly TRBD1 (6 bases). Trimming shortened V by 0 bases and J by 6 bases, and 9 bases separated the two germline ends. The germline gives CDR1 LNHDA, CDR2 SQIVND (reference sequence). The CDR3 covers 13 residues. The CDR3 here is CASSIETGREQYF. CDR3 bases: TGTGCCAGTAGTATAGAAACAGGGCGCGAGCAGTACTTC.

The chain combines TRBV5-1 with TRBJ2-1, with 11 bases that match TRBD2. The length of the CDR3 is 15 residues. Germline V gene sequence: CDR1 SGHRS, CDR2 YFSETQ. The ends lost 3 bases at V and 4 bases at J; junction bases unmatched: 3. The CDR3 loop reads CASSSRLAGYNEQFF. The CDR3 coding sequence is TGCGCCAGCAGCTCCAGACTAGCGGGATACAATGAGCAGTTCTTC.

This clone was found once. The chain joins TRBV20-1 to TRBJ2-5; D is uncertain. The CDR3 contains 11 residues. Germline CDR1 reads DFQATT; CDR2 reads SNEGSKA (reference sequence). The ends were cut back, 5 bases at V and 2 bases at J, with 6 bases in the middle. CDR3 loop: CSAGIQETQYF. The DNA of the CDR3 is TGCAGTGCTGGTATACAAGAGACCCAGTACTTC.

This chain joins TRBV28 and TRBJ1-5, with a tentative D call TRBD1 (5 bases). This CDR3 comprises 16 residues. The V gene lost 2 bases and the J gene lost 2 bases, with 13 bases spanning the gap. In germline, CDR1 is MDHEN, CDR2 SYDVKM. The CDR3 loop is CASSLSRGAGNQPQHF. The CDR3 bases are TGTGCCAGCAGTTTAAGTAGGGGAGCGGGCAATCAGCCCCAGCATTTT.